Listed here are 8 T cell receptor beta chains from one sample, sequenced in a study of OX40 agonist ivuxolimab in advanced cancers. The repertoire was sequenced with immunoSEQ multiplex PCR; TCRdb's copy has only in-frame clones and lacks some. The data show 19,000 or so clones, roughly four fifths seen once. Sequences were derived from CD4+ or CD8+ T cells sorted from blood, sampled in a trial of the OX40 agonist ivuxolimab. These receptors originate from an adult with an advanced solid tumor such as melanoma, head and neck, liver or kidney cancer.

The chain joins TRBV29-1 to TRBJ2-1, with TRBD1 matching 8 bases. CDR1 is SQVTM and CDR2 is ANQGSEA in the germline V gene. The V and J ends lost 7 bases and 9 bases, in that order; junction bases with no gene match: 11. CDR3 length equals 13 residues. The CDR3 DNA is TGCAGCGCTTTGACAGGGGAATTCAGTGAGCAGTTCTTC. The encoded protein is CSALTGEFSEQFF.

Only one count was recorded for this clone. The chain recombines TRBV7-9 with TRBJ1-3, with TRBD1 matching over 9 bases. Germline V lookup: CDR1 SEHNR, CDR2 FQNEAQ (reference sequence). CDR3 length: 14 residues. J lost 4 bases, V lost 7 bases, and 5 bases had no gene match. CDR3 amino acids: CASNDGTGGNTIYF. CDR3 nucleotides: TGTGCCAGCAACGACGGGACAGGGGGAAACACCATATATTTT. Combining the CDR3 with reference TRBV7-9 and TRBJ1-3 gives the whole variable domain DTGVSQNPRHKITKRGQNVTFRCDPISEHNRLYWYRQTLGQGPEFLTYFQNEAQLEKSRLLSDRFSAERPKGSFSTLEIQRTEQGDSAMYLCASNDGTGGNTIYFGEGSWLTVV.

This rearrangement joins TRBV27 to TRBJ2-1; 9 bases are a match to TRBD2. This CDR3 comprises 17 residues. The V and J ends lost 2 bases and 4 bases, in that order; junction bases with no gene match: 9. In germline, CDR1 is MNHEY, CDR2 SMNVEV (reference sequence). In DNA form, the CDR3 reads TGTGCCAGCAGTTTAAGCTCCGCGGGAGGGCCGTACAATGAGCAGTTCTTC. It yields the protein CASSLSSAGGPYNEQFF.

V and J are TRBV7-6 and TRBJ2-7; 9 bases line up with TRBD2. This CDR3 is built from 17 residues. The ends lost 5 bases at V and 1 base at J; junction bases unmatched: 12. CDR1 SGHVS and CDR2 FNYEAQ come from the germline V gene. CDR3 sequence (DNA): TGTGCCAGCAGCGGGAGCGGGGCGGGAGGGGATTCCTACGAGCAGTACTTC. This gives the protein CASSGSGAGGDSYEQYF.

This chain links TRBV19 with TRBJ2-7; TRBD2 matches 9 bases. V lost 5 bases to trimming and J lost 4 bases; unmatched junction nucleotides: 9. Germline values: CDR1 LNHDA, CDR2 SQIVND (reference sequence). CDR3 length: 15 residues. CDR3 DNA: TGTGCCAGTAGTTTAGCGGGAGAGTCGATATACGAGCAGTACTTC. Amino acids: CASSLAGESIYEQYF.

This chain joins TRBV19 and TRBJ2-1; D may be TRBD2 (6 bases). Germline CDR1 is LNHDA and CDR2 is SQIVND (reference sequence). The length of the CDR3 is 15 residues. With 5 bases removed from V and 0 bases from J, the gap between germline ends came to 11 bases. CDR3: CASSLAASSYNEQFF. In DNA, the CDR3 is TGTGCCAGTAGTTTAGCGGCTTCCTCCTACAATGAGCAGTTCTTC. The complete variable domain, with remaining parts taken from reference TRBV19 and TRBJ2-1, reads DGGITQSPKYLFRKEGQNVTLSCEQNLNHDAMYWYRQDPGQGLRLIYYSQIVNDFQKGDIAEGYSVSREKKESFPLTVTSAQKNPTAFYLCASSLAASSYNEQFFGPGTRLTVL.

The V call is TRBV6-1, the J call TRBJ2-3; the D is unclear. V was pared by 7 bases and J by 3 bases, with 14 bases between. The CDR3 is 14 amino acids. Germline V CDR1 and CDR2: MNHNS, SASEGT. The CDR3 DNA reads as TGTGCCAGCAATGACAATCCCTATACAGATACGCAGTATTTT. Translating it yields CASNDNPYTDTQYF.

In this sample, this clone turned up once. In DNA form, the CDR3 reads TGTGCCAGCAGCTTTAGGGCGGGTAGCACAGATACGCAGTATTTT. It encodes CASSFRAGSTDTQYF. The rearrangement uses TRBV7-9 and TRBJ2-3, with a weak D call TRBD2 (5 bases). The CDR3 has 15 amino acids. The germline V gene encodes CDR1 SEHNR and CDR2 FQNEAQ (reference sequence). V gave up 3 bases and J gave up 0 bases, with 10 bases separating them. Drawing the rest from reference TRBV7-9 and TRBJ2-3, the complete variable domain is DTGVSQNPRHKITKRGQNVTFRCDPISEHNRLYWYRQTLGQGPEFLTYFQNEAQLEKSRLLSDRFSAERPKGSFSTLEIQRTEQGDSAMYLCASSFRAGSTDTQYFGPGTRLTVL.